The TCR beta chain under discussion was sequenced for a study of cytomegalovirus exposure and HLA in healthy donors. Vbeta (60) and Jbeta (13) primers were used in the PCR. Only in-frame clones appear in the TCRdb table, and some are missing; sequencing was by immunoSEQ multiplex PCR. This repertoire shows some 220,000 clones, around 80% found once; its top ten account for around 0.45%. Details on this clone: The antigen remains unidentified.

Study-wide results and caveats: In presence/absence analyses, roughly uniform sequencing depth across donors was assumed. The authors later found HLA-associated TCR beta chains more clonally expanded than equally common others.

Per the germline V gene, CDR1 is SGHDT and CDR2 is YYEEEE. Trimming took 4 bases from V and 4 from J; bases not matched to a gene: 6. This CDR3 comprises 16 residues. The TCR originated in a boy younger than 18 in good health and CMV-seronegative. The sequenced sample consisted of PBMCs. The rearrangement links TRBV5-6 to TRBJ2-2, with 11 bases lining up with TRBD2. CDR3 nucleotide sequence: TGTGCCAGCAGCGCCCCTAGCGGGGGGATCACCGGGGAGCTGTTTTTT. This translates into CASSAPSGGITGELFF.